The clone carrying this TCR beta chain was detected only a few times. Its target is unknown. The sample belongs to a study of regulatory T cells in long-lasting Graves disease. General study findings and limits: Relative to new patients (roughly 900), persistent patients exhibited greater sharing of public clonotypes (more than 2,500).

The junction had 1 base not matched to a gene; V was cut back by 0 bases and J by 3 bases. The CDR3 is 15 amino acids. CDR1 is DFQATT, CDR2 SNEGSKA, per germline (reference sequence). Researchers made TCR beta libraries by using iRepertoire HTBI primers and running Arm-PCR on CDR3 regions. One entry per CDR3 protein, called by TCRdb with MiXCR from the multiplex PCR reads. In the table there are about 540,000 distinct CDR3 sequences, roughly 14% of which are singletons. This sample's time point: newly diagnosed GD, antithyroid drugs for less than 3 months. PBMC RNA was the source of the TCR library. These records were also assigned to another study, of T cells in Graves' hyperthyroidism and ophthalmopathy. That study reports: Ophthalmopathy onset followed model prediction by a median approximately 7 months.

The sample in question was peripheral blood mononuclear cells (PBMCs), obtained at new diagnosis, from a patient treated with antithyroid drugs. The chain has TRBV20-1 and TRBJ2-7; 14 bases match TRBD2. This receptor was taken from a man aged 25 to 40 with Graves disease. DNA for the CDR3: TGCAGTGCTAGAGATGGGACTAGCGGGGGCTACGAGCAGTACTTC. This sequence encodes CSARDGTSGGYEQYF.